This T cell receptor beta chain was sequenced in a study of T-cell reconstitution after alpha-beta-depleted transplantation in children. In its sample, this clonotype was seen many times. Preparation of the TCRbeta library involved a method that used unique molecular identifiers. TCRdb analysed the PCR reads with MiXCR anew, one entry per CDR3 protein. The data contain some 240,000 distinct CDR3 sequences, more than 7.5% of them singletons. The sequence came from a human donor who donated a stem cell graft to a child with SCID. This material consisted of PBMCs from the stem cell graft donor, taken from the stem cell graft.

CDR3 region: CASSFWDRGFTGELFF. Here the CDR3 DNA reads TGTGCCAGCAGCTTTTGGGACAGGGGGTTCACCGGGGAGCTGTTTTTT. The chain joins TRBV5-6 to TRBJ2-2; the match to TRBD1 covers 11 bases. Trimming removed 2 bases from V and 4 bases from J; junction bases left unmatched: 4. CDR1 is SGHDT and CDR2 is YYEEEE in the germline V gene. This CDR3 has 16 residues.